These T cell receptor beta chains were read from a single sample in a study of Ad26.COV2.S vaccination and SARS-CoV-2 variants. Assay: immunoSEQ multiplex PCR; the TCRdb copy retains only in-frame clones and omits some. The profile shows some 640,000 clones, around 92% of them singletons. Sequencing was performed on peripheral blood, taken in a trial of Ad26.COV2.S vaccine versus placebo. Receptors were obtained from a person aged 18-65 years who received the Ad26.COV2.S COVID-19 vaccine or a placebo. The CDR3 runs from the conserved cysteine through the conserved F or W. A D gene is named only where the DNA matches it firmly. For some rows the clone size is stated as once, few or many, or as a class when expanded; others skip it.

V,J,size,D,CDR3,DNA
TRBV7-2,TRBJ1-6,NA,TRBD1,CASSPEQGATLNSPLHF,TGTGCCAGCAGCCCGGAACAGGGGGCTACTTTGAATTCACCCCTCCACTTT
TRBV15,TRBJ2-7,NA,NA,CATSRELVSTYEQYF,TGTGCCACCAGCAGAGAACTGGTCAGTACCTACGAGCAGTACTTC
TRBV5-5,TRBJ2-3,NA,NA,CASSKAGRPRTDTQYF,TGTGCCAGCAGTAAAGCCGGGCGCCCCCGGACAGATACGCAGTATTTT
TRBV3-1/TRBV3-2,TRBJ1-3,few,TRBD1,CASSPMGQVSGNTIYF,TGTGCCAGCAGCCCCATGGGACAGGTCTCTGGAAACACCATATATTTT
TRBV11-2,TRBJ1-2,NA,NA,CASSSDATPGLGYTF,TGTGCCAGCAGCTCCGACGCGACCCCAGGGTTGGGCTACACCTTC
TRBV25-1,TRBJ2-7,NA,NA,CASSGRGAASYEQYF,TGTGCCAGCAGTGGCCGGGGTGCAGCCTCCTACGAGCAGTACTTC
TRBV18,TRBJ2-3,NA,NA,CASSPTGVGTDTQYF,TGTGCCAGCTCACCAACGGGGGTAGGGACAGATACGCAGTATTTT
TRBV6-5,TRBJ1-2,NA,TRBD1,CASRSTGDYGYTF,TGTGCCAGCAGGTCAACAGGGGACTATGGCTACACCTTC
TRBV5-4,TRBJ2-5,NA,TRBD2,CASSSGLARETQYF,TGTGCCAGCAGCTCGGGACTAGCGAGGGAGACCCAGTACTTC
TRBV2,TRBJ1-5,NA,TRBD1,CASSNGPTQGGQPQHF,TGTGCCAGCAGTAACGGTCCGACCCAGGGGGGTCAGCCCCAGCATTTT
TRBV7-3,TRBJ2-5,NA,TRBD2,CASSSGLGGETQYF,TGTGCCAGCAGCTCGGGACTAGGGGGAGAGACCCAGTACTTC
TRBV18,TRBJ1-2,NA,NA,CASSTGQPWDGYTF,TGTGCCAGCTCAACCGGACAGCCGTGGGATGGCTACACCTTC
TRBV19,TRBJ1-1,NA,NA,CASSIWGVNTEAFF,TGTGCCAGTAGTATTTGGGGGGTCAACACTGAAGCTTTCTTT
TRBV7-6,TRBJ1-1,NA,TRBD1,CASSPVSGTGGMNTEAFF,TGTGCCAGCAGCCCGGTTTCCGGGACAGGGGGGATGAACACTGAAGCTTTCTTT
TRBV6-5,TRBJ1-3,once,TRBD1,CATRDRGIGNTIYF,TGTGCCACTCGTGACAGGGGGATTGGAAACACCATATATTTT
TRBV29-1,TRBJ2-5,NA,NA,CSVEDRQTQYF,TGCAGCGTAGAAGACAGGCAGACCCAGTACTTC
TRBV6-2/TRBV6-3,TRBJ2-6,NA,TRBD1,CASSYLIGQEPSGANVLTF,TGTGCCAGCAGTTACCTTATAGGACAGGAACCCTCTGGGGCCAACGTCCTGACTTTC
TRBV5-4,TRBJ2-1,NA,TRBD1,CASSLEGAQNEQFF,TGTGCCAGCAGCTTGGAGGGGGCGCAGAATGAGCAGTTCTTC
TRBV19,TRBJ2-2,NA,NA,CASSIRQGNTGELFF,TGTGCCAGTAGTATACGCCAGGGAAACACCGGGGAGCTGTTTTTT
TRBV5-4,TRBJ1-3,NA,NA,CASSLAQSGNTIYF,TGTGCCAGCAGCTTGGCGCAGTCTGGAAACACCATATATTTT
TRBV7-3,TRBJ2-3,once,TRBD2,CASAPGGGTDTQYF,TGTGCCAGCGCCCCGGGGGGGGGCACAGATACGCAGTATTTT
TRBV5-4,TRBJ1-3,NA,NA,CASGPSGPGTIYF,TGTGCCAGCGGACCGTCTGGGCCGGGTACCATATATTTT
TRBV12-3/TRBV12-4,TRBJ1-1,NA,NA,CASSKRLNTEAFF,TGTGCCAGCAGTAAAAGGCTGAACACTGAAGCTTTCTTT
TRBV9,TRBJ2-7,NA,TRBD1,CASSETGSAYEQYF,TGTGCCAGCAGCGAGACAGGGAGCGCCTACGAGCAGTACTTC
TRBV3-1/TRBV3-2,TRBJ1-2,NA,NA,CASSQERRSWGYTF,TGTGCCAGCAGCCAAGAAAGGAGGAGTTGGGGCTACACCTTC
TRBV3-1/TRBV3-2,TRBJ2-1,NA,NA,CASSQDRGDEQFF,TGTGCCAGCAGCCAAGATCGAGGGGATGAGCAGTTCTTC